Following are 32 T cell receptor beta chains from one sample sequenced in a study of blood T cell repertoires in COVID-19. The table came from immunoSEQ multiplex PCR; TCRdb's copy has only in-frame clones and leaves some out. Of about 64,000 clones listed, more than 75% were seen once; the top ten hold roughly 1.5%. The specimen was peripheral blood. These receptors came from a human donor in a cohort sampled during active COVID-19.

This rearrangement joins TRBV28 to TRBJ2-2; a possible D gene is TRBD1 (5 bases). Trimming took 3 bases from V and 2 from J, leaving 13 bases between them. CDR1 and CDR2 from the germline V gene are MDHEN and SYDVKM. The CDR3 has 16 residues. CDR3 loop: CASSFKGAVNTGELFF. CDR3 DNA sequence: TGTGCCAGCAGTTTCAAAGGGGCGGTTAACACCGGGGAGCTGTTTTTT.

The rearrangement links TRBV19 to TRBJ1-5, with D tentatively TRBD1 (5 bases). CDR1 and CDR2 (germline): LNHDA, SQIVND (reference sequence). CDR3 length: 15 residues. Trimming took off 1 base at V and 4 bases at J, with 11 bases between the two ends. The CDR3 region has the DNA TGTGCCAGTAGTATAGGAGGGACTCCAAATCAGCCCCAGCATTTT. Amino acids: CASSIGGTPNQPQHF.

The chain couples TRBV11-2 to TRBJ2-1; 10 nucleotides align to TRBD2. The germline V gene has CDR1 SGHAT and CDR2 FQNNGV. With 1 base clipped from V and 9 bases from J, the junction kept 15 bases outside the gene matches. This CDR3 spans 18 amino acids. The CDR3 region is CASSLVPASGRSPFEQFF. The CDR3 DNA is TGTGCCAGCAGCTTAGTTCCGGCTAGCGGGAGAAGTCCCTTTGAGCAGTTCTTC.

The chain employs TRBV28 and TRBJ1-1; possible D gene TRBD1, 5 bases. CDR3 length equals 14 residues. Trimming pared 6 bases from V and 2 bases from J, leaving 13 bases between. Germline V gene lookup returns CDR1 MDHEN and CDR2 SYDVKM. CDR3 DNA sequence: TGTGCCAGCAGGGTGGGGGGGTTAAACACTGAAGCTTTCTTT. Translating gives CASRVGGLNTEAFF.

As to this clone: One end of the junction fails to match germline, which may point to a read error. The chain couples TRBV27 to TRBJ1-6, with 7 bases aligning to TRBD1. Per germline, CDR1 MNHEY and CDR2 SMNVEV (reference sequence). This CDR3 has 15 residues. CDR3 in amino acids: CAGSPTDRFYSPLHF. For the CDR3, the DNA is TGTGCCGGCAGTCCCACGGACAGGTTCTATTCACCCCTCCACTTT.

This chain uses TRBV10-1 with TRBJ2-3, with 8 nucleotides matching TRBD2. The length of the CDR3 is 13 residues. From germline, CDR1 is WNHNN and CDR2 SYGVQD (reference sequence). The trim removed 11 bases at V and 2 bases at J, leaving 6 bases unmatched. CDR3 residues: CAVGAGATDTQYF. In nucleotides, the CDR3 is TGCGCCGTAGGAGCGGGAGCCACAGATACGCAGTATTTT.

The V gene is TRBV6-1, the J gene TRBJ1-4; 7 bases map to TRBD1. CDR1 is MNHNS, CDR2 SASEGT, per germline. This CDR3 has 17 residues. V was clipped by 4 bases and J by 3 bases; unmatched bases: 11. CDR3 amino acids: CASSADWDSSPNEKLFF. DNA of the CDR3: TGTGCCAGCAGTGCCGACTGGGACAGTTCCCCTAATGAAAAACTGTTTTTT.

This sequence joins TRBV6-5 and TRBJ2-3, with 14 bases that match TRBD2. Trimming cost V 5 bases and J 4 bases; bases outside gene matches: 2. The CDR3 contains 15 residues. Per the germline V gene, CDR1 is MNHEY and CDR2 is SVGAGI. The CDR3 spells CASSRGLAGADTQYF. The CDR3 DNA reads as TGTGCCAGCAGTCGGGGACTAGCGGGAGCAGATACGCAGTATTTT.

V gene TRBV18 combines with J gene TRBJ1-6, with a possible D match to TRBD1 (5 bases). Trimming shortened V by 1 base and J by 10 bases, and 14 bases separated the two germline ends. CDR1 KGHSH and CDR2 LQKENI come from the germline V gene. The CDR3 covers 15 residues. CDR3 DNA: TGTGCCAGCTCACCACAATCAGGGTTCGGGTCACCCCTCCACTTT. Amino acids: CASSPQSGFGSPLHF. The full variable domain, in which reference TRBV18 and TRBJ1-6 provide the parts outside the CDR3, is NAGVMQNPRHLVRRRGQEARLRCSPMKGHSHVYWYRQLPEEGLKFMVYLQKENIIDESGMPKERFSAEFPKEGPSILRIQQVVRGDSAAYFCASSPQSGFGSPLHFGNGTRLTVT.

This rearrangement joins TRBV7-3 to TRBJ2-5, with TRBD1 matching over 7 bases. CDR3 length equals 15 residues. Germline V gene sequence: CDR1 SGHTA, CDR2 FQGTGA. V shed 1 base and J 7 bases; nucleotides not matched to a gene: 9. CDR3 sequence (DNA): TGTGCCAGCAGCTTAATGGGGGACAGCCGGGGGACCCAGTACTTC. It translates to CASSLMGDSRGTQYF. Full variable domain (remainder filled in from reference TRBV7-3 and TRBJ2-5): GAGVSQTPSNKVTEKGKYVELRCDPISGHTALYWYRQSLGQGPEFLIYFQGTGAADDSGLPNDRFFAVRPEGSVSTLKIQRTERGDSAVYLCASSLMGDSRGTQYFGPGTRLLVL.

The genes are TRBV21-1 and TRBJ2-7; TRBD2 is the table's D call, not checked against the DNA. TRBV21-1 is a pseudogene. The CDR3 runs 14 residues. CDR3 coding DNA: TGTGCCAGCAGGGCACTAGCGGGAAGGTACGAGCAGTACTTC. Its translation is CASRALAGRYEQYF.

This chain joins TRBV27 and TRBJ2-1; unclear D gene. The CDR3 extends over 15 amino acids. V was pared by 2 bases and J by 0 bases, with 8 bases between. Germline-derived CDR1 and CDR2 are MNHEY and SMNVEV (reference sequence). The CDR3 region has the DNA TGTGCCAGCAGTTTACTCGTGAGCTCCTACAATGAGCAGTTCTTC. Its protein product is CASSLLVSSYNEQFF.

This rearrangement joins TRBV2 to TRBJ1-2; D gene unclear. This CDR3 is built from 13 residues. Per the germline V gene, CDR1 is SNHLY and CDR2 is FYNNEI. The V end was cut by 6 bases, the J end by 1 base, with 9 bases between. In nucleotides, the CDR3 is TGTGCCAGCAGCGCAGACAATAACTATGGCTACACCTTC. It yields the protein CASSADNNYGYTF. Full variable domain (outside the CDR3, taken from reference TRBV2 and TRBJ1-2): EPEVTQTPSHQVTQMGQEVILRCVPISNHLYFYWYRQILGQKVEFLVSFYNNEISEKSEIFDDQFSVERPDGSNFTLKIRSTKLEDSAMYFCASSADNNYGYTFGSGTRLTVV.

V and J are TRBV9 and TRBJ2-5; D not resolved. This CDR3 has 15 residues. Germline values: CDR1 SGDLS, CDR2 YYNGEE. The V end lost 7 bases, the J end lost 0 bases, and 16 bases lay between the germline ends. In DNA form, the CDR3 reads TGTGCCAGCGGAACGACACCGACCTACCAAGAGACCCAGTACTTC. Protein product: CASGTTPTYQETQYF.

This rearrangement joins TRBV5-1 to TRBJ2-7, with 7 bases matching TRBD1. CDR1 and CDR2 from the germline V gene are SGHRS and YFSETQ. With 4 bases clipped from V and 6 bases from J, the junction kept 7 bases outside the gene matches. The CDR3 loop spans 13 amino acids. CDR3 amino acids: CASSPQGVSEQYF. DNA of the CDR3: TGCGCCAGCAGCCCTCAGGGGGTCAGCGAGCAGTACTTC.

J is TRBJ2-7 and V is TRBV7-8; 14 nucleotides agree with TRBD2. CDR1 is SGHVS and CDR2 is FQNEAQ in the germline V gene. The V segment lost 5 bases and the J segment 2 bases; nucleotides outside the gene matches: 5. The CDR3 length is 16 residues. CDR3 DNA sequence: TGTGCCAGCAGCCCGGGACTAGCGGGAGTGACCTACGAGCAGTACTTC. Translating gives CASSPGLAGVTYEQYF.

The chain recombines TRBV11-1 with TRBJ1-4, with D possibly being TRBD1 (5 bases). V was shortened by 5 bases and J by 7 bases, with 11 bases between the two germline ends. Germline values: CDR1 SGHAT, CDR2 FQDESV (reference sequence). The CDR3 sequence is 13 residues long. Written as DNA, the CDR3 is TGTGCCAGCAGCCCAGGGCGGTTTGAAAAACTGTTTTTT. Its protein product is CASSPGRFEKLFF. The full variable domain, completed using reference TRBV11-1 and TRBJ1-4, is EAEVAQSPRYKITEKSQAVAFWCDPISGHATLYWYRQILGQGPELLVQFQDESVVDDSQLPKDRFSAERLKGVDSTLKIQPAELGDSAMYLCASSPGRFEKLFFGSGTQLSVL.

V is TRBV9 and J is TRBJ2-3; 8 positions match TRBD2. Germline CDR1 SGDLS, CDR2 YYNGEE. The CDR3 runs to 14 residues. Losses at the gene ends were 7 bases for V and 0 bases for J; bases not matched to a gene: 4. The DNA of the CDR3 is TGTGCCAGCGGCAGCGGGGGAAGCACAGATACGCAGTATTTT. This translates into CASGSGGSTDTQYF.

This chain connects TRBV7-2 to TRBJ2-1; 11 bases match TRBD2. The trim removed 5 bases at V and 5 bases at J, leaving 14 bases unmatched. The CDR3 runs 18 residues. Germline assignment: CDR1 SGHTA and CDR2 FQGNSA. The CDR3 here is CASSDRGSSGRKNNEQFF. CDR3 nucleotides: TGTGCCAGCAGCGACCGAGGGTCTAGCGGGAGGAAGAACAATGAGCAGTTCTTC.

The chain has TRBV9 and TRBJ1-6; D is unresolved. The CDR3 contains 13 residues. CDR1 and CDR2 (germline): SGDLS, YYNGEE. The V and J ends lost 0 bases and 13 bases respectively, with 11 bases between them. The CDR3 spells CASSVALSSPLHF. The CDR3 nucleotides are TGTGCCAGCAGCGTAGCCTTGTCTTCGCCCCTCCACTTT.

The J gene is TRBJ2-1, the V gene TRBV7-3; D perhaps matches TRBD2 (5 bases). Germline assignment: CDR1 SGHTA and CDR2 FQGTGA. There are 15 residues in the CDR3. Trimming shortened V by 5 bases and J by 6 bases, and 17 bases separated the two germline ends. CDR3 coding DNA: TGTGCCAGCAGCACCGGGGTCACTAGTGGCAATGAGCAGTTCTTC. Amino acids: CASSTGVTSGNEQFF.

This sequence joins TRBV5-6 and TRBJ2-7; 8 nucleotides match TRBD1. The CDR3 sequence is 14 residues long. The germline V gene encodes CDR1 SGHDT and CDR2 YYEEEE. Trimming removed 3 bases from V and 7 bases from J; junction bases left unmatched: 9. The CDR3 loop is CASSSGTGRREQYF. CDR3 sequence (DNA): TGTGCCAGCAGCTCCGGGACAGGTCGAAGGGAGCAGTACTTC. The full variable domain, rest sourced from reference TRBV5-6 and TRBJ2-7, is DAGVTQSPTHLIKTRGQQVTLRCSPKSGHDTVSWYQQALGQGPQFIFQYYEEEERQRGNFPDRFSGHQFPNYSSELNVNALLLGDSALYLCASSSGTGRREQYFGPGTRLTVT.

This clone is medium-sized in the sample. Other DNA variants within this sample encode the same CDR3. V gene TRBV9 combines with J gene TRBJ1-1; D not certain. CDR3 length equals 13 residues. Trimming removed 0 bases from V and 0 bases from J, with 3 bases in between. Germline CDR1 and CDR2: SGDLS and YYNGEE. CDR3 amino acids: CASSVAVNTEAFF. The CDR3 DNA reads TGTGCCAGCAGCGTAGCAGTGAACACTGAAGCTTTCTTT.

This clone was detected a few times. V is TRBV9 and J is TRBJ1-3, with no clear D. V was clipped by 3 bases and J by 3 bases, with 13 bases between them. CDR3 length: 15 residues. From germline, CDR1 is SGDLS and CDR2 YYNGEE. The CDR3 loop reads CASSAQNPYGNTIYF. DNA for the CDR3: TGTGCCAGCAGCGCCCAAAACCCCTATGGAAACACCATATATTTT.

V and J are TRBV19 and TRBJ2-1, with D possibly matching TRBD2 (7 bases). The CDR3 totals 15 residues. V was shortened by 1 base and J by 4 bases, with 11 bases between the two germline ends. Per the germline V gene, CDR1 is LNHDA and CDR2 is SQIVND (reference sequence). The CDR3 spells CASSIVGGGYNEQFF. The CDR3 DNA reads as TGTGCCAGTAGTATAGTGGGAGGGGGTTACAATGAGCAGTTCTTC. Drawing the rest from reference TRBV19 and TRBJ2-1, the complete variable domain is DGGITQSPKYLFRKEGQNVTLSCEQNLNHDAMYWYRQDPGQGLRLIYYSQIVNDFQKGDIAEGYSVSREKKESFPLTVTSAQKNPTAFYLCASSIVGGGYNEQFFGPGTRLTVL.

V is TRBV18 and J is TRBJ1-4, with 10 bases matching TRBD1. CDR3 length: 13 residues. V trimming: 4 bases; J trimming: 7 bases; junction bases outside the gene matches: 0. CDR1 KGHSH and CDR2 LQKENI come from the germline V gene. In nucleotides, the CDR3 is TGTGCCAGCTCACGGGACAGGGGTGAAAAACTGTTTTTT. Translating it yields CASSRDRGEKLFF.

The rearrangement uses TRBV3-1 (or the pseudogene TRBV3-2) and TRBJ2-5; TRBD1 might be the D (5 bases). V lost 2 bases and J 4 bases, leaving 8 bases between the germline ends. Germline assignment: CDR1 LGHDT and CDR2 YNNKEL (reference sequence). This CDR3 is 13 amino acids long. CDR3 in amino acids: CASSQMGLETQYF. As DNA, the CDR3 is TGTGCCAGCAGCCAAATGGGGCTAGAGACCCAGTACTTC.

This sequence joins TRBV5-6 and TRBJ1-5, with TRBD1 identical over 7 bases. The CDR3 length is 14 residues. Germline CDR1 and CDR2: SGHDT and YYEEEE. V lost 1 base to trimming and J lost 4 bases; unmatched junction nucleotides: 2. For the CDR3, the DNA is TGTGCCAGCAGCTTGAGGGGGCGTAATCAGCCCCAGCATTTT. Protein sequence: CASSLRGRNQPQHF.

The genes are TRBV15 and TRBJ2-6; TRBD1 matches 8 bases. The junction had 4 bases not matched to a gene; V was cut back by 7 bases and J by 2 bases. CDR3 length: 15 amino acids. Germline CDR1 LNHNV, CDR2 YYDKDF (reference sequence). The CDR3 DNA reads TGTGCCACCAACCCGACAGGGGCTGGGGCCAACGTCCTGACTTTC. Encoded protein: CATNPTGAGANVLTF.

The rearrangement uses TRBV6-5 and TRBJ2-1; TRBD2 might be the D (5 bases). The CDR3 extends over 15 amino acids. The germline gives CDR1 MNHEY, CDR2 SVGAGI. Trimming removed 6 bases from V and 9 bases from J, with 21 bases in between. CDR3 nucleotides: TGTGCCAGCAGCCCCGACCGGGGAAGAATAGGTGAGCAGTTCTTC. It yields the protein CASSPDRGRIGEQFF.

Many counts were recorded for this clone. This rearrangement joins TRBV4-1 to TRBJ2-7, with D possibly matching TRBD2 (6 bases). From germline, CDR1 is MGHRA and CDR2 YSYEKL. Trimming left V 0 bases short and J 4 bases short, with 10 bases between. The CDR3 extends over 14 amino acids. CDR3 in DNA: TGCGCCAGCAGCCAAGATGGAGGGAGGTACGAGCAGTACTTC. Translated, it gives CASSQDGGRYEQYF.

This clone has just one count. The chain joins TRBV7-2 to TRBJ2-3, with no clear D. Germline CDR1 SGHTA, CDR2 FQGNSA. The CDR3 extends over 14 amino acids. Trimming took 1 base from V and 6 from J, leaving 11 bases between them. CDR3 DNA: TGTGCCAGCAGCTTAGATCAGTCCCCGGATACGCAGTATTTT. Translation gives CASSLDQSPDTQYF.